The entry below gives a single T cell receptor (beta chain) sequence along with its context. This sample is part of a study of cytomegalovirus exposure and HLA in healthy donors. PCR amplification relied on 60 Vbeta primers (plus 13 Jbeta primers). Using immunoSEQ multiplex PCR, the repertoire was profiled, and TCRdb retains in-frame clones only, with some absent. The table lists 140,000 to 150,000 clones, with 1.5% to 2% in the top ten. CDR3 length: 13 residues. The germline V and J ends were trimmed by 1 base and 6 bases, with 10 bases remaining between them. The germline V gene has CDR1 SGHAT and CDR2 FQNNGV.

The chain combines TRBV11-2 with TRBJ2-7; TRBD2 is a possible D gene (5 bases). This TCR was sampled from a woman in her fifties or sixties in good health and CMV-seronegative. Sequencing was performed on PBMCs. The CDR3, as DNA: TGTGCCAGCAGCTTAGGAGGGTTCACCGAGCAGTACTTC. Its translation is CASSLGGFTEQYF.